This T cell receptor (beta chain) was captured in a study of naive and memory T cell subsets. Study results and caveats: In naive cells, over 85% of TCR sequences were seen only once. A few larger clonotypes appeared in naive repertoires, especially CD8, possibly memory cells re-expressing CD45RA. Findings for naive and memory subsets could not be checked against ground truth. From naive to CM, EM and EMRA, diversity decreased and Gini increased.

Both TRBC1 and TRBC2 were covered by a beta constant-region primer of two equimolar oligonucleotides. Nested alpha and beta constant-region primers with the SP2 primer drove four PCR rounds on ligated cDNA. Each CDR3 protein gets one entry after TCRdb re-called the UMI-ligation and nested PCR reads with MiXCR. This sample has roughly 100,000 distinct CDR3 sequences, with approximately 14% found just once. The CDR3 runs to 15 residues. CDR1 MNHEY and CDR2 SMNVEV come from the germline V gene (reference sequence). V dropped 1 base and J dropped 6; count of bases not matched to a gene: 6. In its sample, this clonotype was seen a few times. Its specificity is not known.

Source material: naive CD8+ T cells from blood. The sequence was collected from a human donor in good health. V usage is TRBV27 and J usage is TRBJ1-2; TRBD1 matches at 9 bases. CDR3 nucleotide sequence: TGTGCCAGCAGTTTATTGGGGGACAGGGAGCATGGCTACACCTTC. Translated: CASSLLGDREHGYTF.